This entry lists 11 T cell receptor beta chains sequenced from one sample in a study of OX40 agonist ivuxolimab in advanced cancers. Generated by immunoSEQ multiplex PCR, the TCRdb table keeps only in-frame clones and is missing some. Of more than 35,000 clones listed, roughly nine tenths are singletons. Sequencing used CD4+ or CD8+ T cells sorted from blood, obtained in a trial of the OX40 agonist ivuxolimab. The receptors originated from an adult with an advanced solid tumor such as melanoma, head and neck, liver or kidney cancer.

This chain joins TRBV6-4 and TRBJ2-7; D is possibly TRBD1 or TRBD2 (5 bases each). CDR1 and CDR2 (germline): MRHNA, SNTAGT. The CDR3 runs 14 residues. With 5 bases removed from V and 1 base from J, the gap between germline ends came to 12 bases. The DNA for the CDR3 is TGTGCCAGCAGTCGGGACGTAGAATCCTACGAGCAGTACTTC. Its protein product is CASSRDVESYEQYF.

CDR3 DNA: TGTGCCAGCAGTTTAAGATCGGGGGTGAACACTGAAGCTTTCTTT. Translation gives CASSLRSGVNTEAFF. This rearrangement joins TRBV27 to TRBJ1-1; TRBD1 is a possible D gene (5 bases). The CDR3 sequence is 15 residues long. With 2 bases removed from V and 0 bases from J, the gap between germline ends came to 10 bases. Germline CDR1 and CDR2: MNHEY and SMNVEV (reference sequence).

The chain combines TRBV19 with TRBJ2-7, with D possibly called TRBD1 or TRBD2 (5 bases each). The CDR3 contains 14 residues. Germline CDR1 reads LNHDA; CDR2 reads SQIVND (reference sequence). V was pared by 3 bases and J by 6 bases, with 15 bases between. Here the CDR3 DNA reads TGTGCCAGTAGTATGGGGGATCCACCCTCCGAGCAGTACTTC. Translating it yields CASSMGDPPSEQYF.

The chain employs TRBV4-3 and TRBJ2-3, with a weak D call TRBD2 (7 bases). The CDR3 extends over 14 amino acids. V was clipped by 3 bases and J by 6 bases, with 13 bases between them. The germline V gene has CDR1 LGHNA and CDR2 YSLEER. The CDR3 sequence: CASSQSRGADTQYF. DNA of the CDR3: TGCGCCAGCAGCCAGTCCCGGGGGGCGGATACGCAGTATTTT.

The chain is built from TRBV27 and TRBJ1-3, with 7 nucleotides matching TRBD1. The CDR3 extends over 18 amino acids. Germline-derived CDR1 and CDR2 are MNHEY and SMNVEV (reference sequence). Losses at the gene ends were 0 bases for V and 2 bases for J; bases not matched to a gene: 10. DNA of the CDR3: TGTGCCAGCAGTTTATCGGGCTGGCAGGGGGTAACTGGAAACACCATATATTTT. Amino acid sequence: CASSLSGWQGVTGNTIYF.

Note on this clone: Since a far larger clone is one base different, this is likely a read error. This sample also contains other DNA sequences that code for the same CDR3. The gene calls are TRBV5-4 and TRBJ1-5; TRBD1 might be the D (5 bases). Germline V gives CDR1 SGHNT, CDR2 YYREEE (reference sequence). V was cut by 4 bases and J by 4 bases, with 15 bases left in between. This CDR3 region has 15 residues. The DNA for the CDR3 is TGTGCCAGCAGCCAAGAGCCGGGGCTGAATCAGCCCCAGCATTTT. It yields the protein CASSQEPGLNQPQHF.

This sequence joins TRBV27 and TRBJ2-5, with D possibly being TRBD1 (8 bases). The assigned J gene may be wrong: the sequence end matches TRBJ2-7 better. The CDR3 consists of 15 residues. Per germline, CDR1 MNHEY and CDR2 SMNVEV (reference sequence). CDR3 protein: CASSQTGDYSYEQYF. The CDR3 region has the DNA TGTGCCAGCAGTCAGACAGGGGACTACTCCTACGAGCAGTACTTC.

CDR3 sequence: CASSRIGTGTSYEQYF. The CDR3 DNA reads TGCGCCAGCAGCCGGATCGGGACCGGAACTTCCTACGAGCAGTACTTC. The gene calls are TRBV4-1 and TRBJ2-7; TRBD1 or TRBD2 may be the D gene (5 bases each). Germline V gene data show CDR1 as MGHRA and CDR2 as YSYEKL. The V gene lost 4 bases and the J gene lost 1 base, with 17 bases spanning the gap. CDR3 length: 16 residues.

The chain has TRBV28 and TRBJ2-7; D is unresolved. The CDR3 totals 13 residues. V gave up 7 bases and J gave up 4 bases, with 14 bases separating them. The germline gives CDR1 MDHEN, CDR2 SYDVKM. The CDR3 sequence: CASNLNFGYEQYF. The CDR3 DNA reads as TGTGCCAGCAACCTCAACTTCGGTTACGAGCAGTACTTC.

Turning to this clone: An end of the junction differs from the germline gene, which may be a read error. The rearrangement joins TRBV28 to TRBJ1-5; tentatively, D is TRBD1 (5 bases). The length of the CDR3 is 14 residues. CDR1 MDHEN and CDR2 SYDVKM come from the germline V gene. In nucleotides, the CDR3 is TGTACCAGCAGACGTATGGGGGGCAATCAGCCCCAGCATTTT. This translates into CTSRRMGGNQPQHF.

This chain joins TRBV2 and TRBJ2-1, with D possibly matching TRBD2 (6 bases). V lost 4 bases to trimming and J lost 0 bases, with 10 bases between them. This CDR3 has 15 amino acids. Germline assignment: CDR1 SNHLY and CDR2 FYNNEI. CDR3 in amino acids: CASSAGVNSYNEQFF. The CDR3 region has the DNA TGTGCCAGCAGTGCGGGGGTTAACTCCTACAATGAGCAGTTCTTC. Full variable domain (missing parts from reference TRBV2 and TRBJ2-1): EPEVTQTPSHQVTQMGQEVILRCVPISNHLYFYWYRQILGQKVEFLVSFYNNEISEKSEIFDDQFSVERPDGSNFTLKIRSTKLEDSAMYFCASSAGVNSYNEQFFGPGTRLTVL.